The source of this TCR beta chain is a study of breast tumors, draining lymph nodes, adjacent tissues. TCRdb analysed the multiplex PCR reads with MiXCR anew, one entry per CDR3 protein. The sample carries about 9,000 distinct CDR3 sequences, roughly 46% recorded once. Sequencing used tumor-adjacent breast tissue. This TCR was sampled from a female donor with breast cancer. Some clones in this sample may be carry-over from other donors' samples.

In DNA, the CDR3 is TGCAGTGCTGATACCATACTAGCGGGAGGGCCGGGAGAGCAGTACTTC. Amino acid sequence: CSADTILAGGPGEQYF. The V call is TRBV20-1, the J call TRBJ2-7; 13 bases match TRBD2. CDR3 size: 16 residues. V shed 5 bases and J 7 bases; nucleotides not matched to a gene: 14. Germline-derived CDR1 and CDR2 are DFQATT and SNEGSKA (reference sequence).